A single sample is the source of the 23 T cell receptor beta chains below, sequenced in a study of T-cell memory formation after mild COVID-19. TCRdb analysed the 5' RACE reads with MiXCR anew, one entry per CDR3 protein. Counted here are 350,000 to 450,000 distinct CDR3 sequences, around 28% occurring once; the ten biggest clones make up approximately 13%. Source material: PBMCs or a T cell subset sorted from them (not recorded which). These receptor sequences come from an adult woman who had mild COVID-19 (a few samples of this study predate the infection). Cell type and time point are not known.

This chain uses TRBV7-9 with TRBJ2-5, with TRBD1 as a possible D gene (5 bases). The CDR3 extends over 14 amino acids. In germline, CDR1 is SEHNR, CDR2 FQNEAQ (reference sequence). Between the trimmed V and J ends, which lost 3 bases and 5 bases, there was a span of 13 bases. The CDR3 reads CASSLQGVRETQYF. CDR3 nucleotides: TGTGCCAGCAGCTTGCAAGGGGTTCGGGAGACCCAGTACTTC.

This clonotype was seen a few times. This chain connects TRBV27 to TRBJ1-2, with a weak D call TRBD1 (6 bases). Trimming removed 9 bases from V and 5 bases from J, with 10 bases in between. This CDR3 has 11 residues. Germline lookup yields CDR1 MNHEY and CDR2 SMNVEV (reference sequence). The CDR3 nucleotides read TGTGCCAGATCAGGGGCATATGGCTACACCTTC. Translating it yields CARSGAYGYTF.

This sequence joins TRBV12-3 or TRBV12-4 and TRBJ2-7, with D perhaps assigned TRBD1 or TRBD2 (5 bases each). The V gene lost 0 bases and the J gene lost 4 bases, with 19 bases spanning the gap. The CDR3 has 17 residues. CDR3 loop: CASSLANGALTSYEQYF. The CDR3 DNA is TGTGCCAGCAGTTTAGCGAACGGGGCCCTTACCTCGTACGAGCAGTACTTC.

The V call is TRBV12-3 or TRBV12-4, the J call TRBJ1-2; 8 bases are shared with TRBD1. The CDR3 runs 13 residues. The V gene end was trimmed by 5 bases and the J gene end by 7 bases; junction bases not matched to a gene: 6. CDR3 region: CASSRGQGFGYTF. In DNA, the CDR3 is TGTGCCAGCAGTCGAGGACAGGGCTTTGGCTACACCTTC.

The CDR3 nucleotides are TGTGCCAGCAGTTATGGCGAGAACACCGGGGAGCTGTTTTTT. Amino acids: CASSYGENTGELFF. The chain carries TRBV6-2 or TRBV6-3 and TRBJ2-2; D is ambiguous. V was clipped by 3 bases and J by 1 base, with 6 bases between them. The CDR3 sequence is 14 residues long. Germline-derived CDR1 and CDR2 are MNHEY and SVGEGT.

This clonotype has just a few counts. This chain uses TRBV6-6 with TRBJ1-1; D is perhaps TRBD1 (5 bases). With 5 bases removed from V and 5 bases from J, the gap between germline ends came to 9 bases. The CDR3 loop spans 12 amino acids. Germline CDR1 reads MNHNY; CDR2 reads SVGAGI (reference sequence). The DNA for the CDR3 is TGTGCCAGCAGTGTAGGGGAAACTGAAGCTTTCTTT. This codes for CASSVGETEAFF.

This clonotype turned up a few times. The genes are TRBV27 and TRBJ1-2, with 8 bases fitting TRBD1. There are 15 residues in the CDR3. J was trimmed by 7 bases and V by 4 bases; bases with no gene match: 11. Germline V CDR1 and CDR2: MNHEY, SMNVEV (reference sequence). The CDR3 protein is CASSSKGRGRGGYTF. The CDR3 nucleotides read TGTGCCAGCAGTTCGAAGGGCAGGGGGCGAGGTGGCTACACCTTC.

This clonotype has just a few counts. The rearrangement links TRBV12-3 or TRBV12-4 to TRBJ2-3; possible D gene TRBD1, 6 bases. This CDR3 comprises 15 residues. V was cut by 5 bases and J by 5 bases, with 17 bases left in between. The CDR3 region is CASSPQGSREDTQYF. Written as DNA, the CDR3 is TGTGCCAGCAGTCCTCAGGGGTCCCGGGAAGATACGCAGTATTTT.

In its sample, this clonotype was seen a few times. The rearrangement uses TRBV25-1 and TRBJ1-2; D call uncertain. Germline V gives CDR1 MGHDK, CDR2 SYGVNS. V lost 0 bases, J lost 6 bases, and 5 bases lay in between. The CDR3 runs to 12 residues. CDR3 residues: CASSEYPNGYTF. CDR3 bases: TGTGCCAGCAGTGAATACCCGAATGGCTACACCTTC.

The chain uses TRBV27 and TRBJ2-1, with 7 bases identical to TRBD2. CDR1 and CDR2 from the germline V gene are MNHEY and SMNVEV (reference sequence). The CDR3 totals 15 residues. V shed 5 bases, J shed 3 bases, and the junction held 7 bases outside the gene matches. The CDR3 here is CASSPRGLFYNEQFF. Here the CDR3 DNA reads TGTGCCAGCAGTCCCCGGGGACTATTCTACAATGAGCAGTTCTTC.

V is TRBV7-8 and J is TRBJ2-1; D uncertain. Germline CDR1 SGHVS, CDR2 FQNEAQ. The CDR3 is 12 amino acids. Trimming removed 3 bases from V and 6 bases from J, with 6 bases in between. The CDR3 DNA follows: TGTGCCAGCAGCTTTAACTTCAATGAGCAGTTCTTC. It codes for CASSFNFNEQFF.

The chain is built from TRBV5-5 and TRBJ2-5; 10 positions match TRBD2. Trimming removed 3 bases from V and 4 bases from J; junction bases left unmatched: 6. CDR1 and CDR2 (germline): SGHKS, YYEKEE (reference sequence). The CDR3 is 15 residues long. The DNA of the CDR3 is TGTGCCAGCAGCTCGGGGACTAGCGCCGGAGAGACCCAGTACTTC. Amino acid sequence: CASSSGTSAGETQYF.

This clonotype was picked up many times. At one end the junction does not follow the germline gene, possibly because of a read error. The chain carries TRBV12-3 or TRBV12-4 and TRBJ1-2; D might be TRBD1 (6 bases). The CDR3 contains 12 residues. CDR3 sequence reads: CASSPQGYGYTF. CDR3 in DNA: TGCGCCAGCAGCCCACAGGGCTATGGCTACACCTTC.

This clonotype appeared a few times. The chain employs TRBV30 and TRBJ1-1; possible D gene TRBD1, 5 bases. The ends were cut back, 5 bases at V and 5 bases at J, with 9 bases in the middle. There are 11 residues in the CDR3. Germline CDR1 GTSNPN, CDR2 SVGIG (reference sequence). The CDR3 DNA is TGTGCCTGGTTGGGGCGGACTGAAGCTTTCTTT. Protein: CAWLGRTEAFF.

The table lists this clonotype with a few counts. The chain links TRBV7-9 to TRBJ1-6, with a weak D call TRBD1 (5 bases). The germline V and J ends were trimmed by 3 bases and 6 bases, with 15 bases remaining between them. The CDR3 length is 16 residues. CDR1 is SEHNR, CDR2 FQNEAQ, per germline (reference sequence). The CDR3 coding sequence is TGTGCCAGCAGCTTCTGGCAGGGAGAGGGTAATTCACCCCTCCACTTT. This translates into CASSFWQGEGNSPLHF.

The table lists this clonotype with a few counts. This sequence joins TRBV7-3 and TRBJ2-6; 10 bases are a match to TRBD1. The CDR3 is 17 amino acids. V shed 3 bases and J 0 bases; nucleotides not matched to a gene: 2. Germline V CDR1 and CDR2: SGHTA, FQGTGA. In DNA, the CDR3 is TGTGCCAGCAGCTTGGGGACAGGGGTCTCTGGGGCCAACGTCCTGACTTTC. Translated: CASSLGTGVSGANVLTF.

The rearrangement uses TRBV18 and TRBJ2-7; 7 positions agree with TRBD1. CDR1 is KGHSH, CDR2 LQKENI, per germline. The ends lost 3 bases at V and 1 base at J; junction bases unmatched: 3. The CDR3 covers 14 residues. The CDR3, as DNA: TGTGCCAGCTCACCCTCGACAGGGTCCTACGAGCAGTACTTC. Residues: CASSPSTGSYEQYF.

This clonotype appeared a few times. V is TRBV5-1 and J is TRBJ1-2, with D unclear. Germline V CDR1 and CDR2: SGHRS, YFSETQ. This CDR3 is 15 amino acids long. Trimming pared 0 bases from V and 3 bases from J, leaving 12 bases between. DNA of the CDR3: TGCGCCAGCAGCTTGGGGCAGCCTCTCGACTATGGCTACACCTTC. It is translated as CASSLGQPLDYGYTF.

This clonotype occurred a few times. This chain links TRBV4-1 with TRBJ1-5; D is uncertain. V was trimmed by 1 base and J by 3 bases, leaving 10 bases between them. Germline loops: CDR1 MGHRA, CDR2 YSYEKL. The CDR3 contains 15 residues. The CDR3 loop reads CASSQAELSNQPQHF. In DNA form, the CDR3 reads TGCGCCAGCAGCCAAGCGGAATTGTCCAATCAGCCCCAGCATTTT.

The genes are TRBV5-1 and TRBJ2-3; 10 positions agree with TRBD1. The CDR3 runs to 14 residues. The germline CDR1 and CDR2 sequences are SGHRS and YFSETQ. After removal of 5 bases from V and 6 bases from J, the junction contained 6 bases not matched to a gene. The CDR3 reads CASRADRGRDTQYF. DNA for the CDR3: TGCGCCAGCAGAGCCGACAGGGGGCGCGATACGCAGTATTTT.

The rearrangement uses TRBV11-3 and TRBJ2-1; possible D gene TRBD1, 6 bases. V gave up 3 bases and J gave up 0 bases, with 12 bases separating them. CDR3 length equals 16 residues. Germline V CDR1 and CDR2: SGHNT, YENEEA. CDR3 coding DNA: TGTGCCAGCAGCTTTCAGGGGATGGGCTCCTACAATGAGCAGTTCTTC. Translation: CASSFQGMGSYNEQFF.

This chain joins TRBV10-3 and TRBJ1-1; weak D call: TRBD1 (6 bases). Deletions cut 4 bases from V and 10 bases from J, with 31 bases between. The CDR3 loop spans 18 amino acids. Germline V lookup: CDR1 ENHRY, CDR2 SYGVKD. CDR3 residues: CAISVSLLRGGEIGGAFF. In DNA form, the CDR3 reads TGTGCCATCAGTGTTTCCTTACTCAGGGGAGGAGAGATCGGGGGAGCTTTCTTT.

This clonotype came up a few times. V and J are TRBV20-1 and TRBJ2-1; 7 bases line up with TRBD2. This CDR3 contains 15 residues. The V and J ends lost 0 bases and 7 bases, in that order; junction bases with no gene match: 9. Germline V gene data show CDR1 as DFQATT and CDR2 as SNEGSKA (reference sequence). CDR3 DNA sequence: TGCAGTGCTAGAGATGGGGCTAGCGGATTTAATGAGCAGTTCTTC. Translated: CSARDGASGFNEQFF.